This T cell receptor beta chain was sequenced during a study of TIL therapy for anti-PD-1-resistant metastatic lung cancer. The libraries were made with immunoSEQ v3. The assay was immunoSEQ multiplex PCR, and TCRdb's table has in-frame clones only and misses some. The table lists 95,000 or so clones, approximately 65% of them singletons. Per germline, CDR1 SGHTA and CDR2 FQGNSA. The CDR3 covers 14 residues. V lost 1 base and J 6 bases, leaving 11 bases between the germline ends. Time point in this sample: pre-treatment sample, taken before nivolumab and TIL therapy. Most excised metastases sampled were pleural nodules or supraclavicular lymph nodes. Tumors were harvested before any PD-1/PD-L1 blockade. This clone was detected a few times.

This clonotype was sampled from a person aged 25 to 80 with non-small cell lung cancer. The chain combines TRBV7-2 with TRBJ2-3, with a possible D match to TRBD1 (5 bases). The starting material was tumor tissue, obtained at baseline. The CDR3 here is CASSLGRDWDTQYF. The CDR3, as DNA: TGTGCCAGCAGCTTAGGCAGGGATTGGGATACGCAGTATTTT.